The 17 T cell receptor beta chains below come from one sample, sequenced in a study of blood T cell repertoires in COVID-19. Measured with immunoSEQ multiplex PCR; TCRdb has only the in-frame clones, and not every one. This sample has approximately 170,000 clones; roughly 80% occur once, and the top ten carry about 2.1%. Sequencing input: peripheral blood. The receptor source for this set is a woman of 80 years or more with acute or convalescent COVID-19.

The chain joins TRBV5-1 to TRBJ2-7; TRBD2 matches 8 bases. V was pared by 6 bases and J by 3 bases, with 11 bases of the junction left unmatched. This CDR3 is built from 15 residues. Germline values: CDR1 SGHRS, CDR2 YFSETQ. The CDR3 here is CASNLVAGSHYEQYF. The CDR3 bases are TGCGCCAGCAATTTAGTAGCGGGGTCTCACTACGAGCAGTACTTC.

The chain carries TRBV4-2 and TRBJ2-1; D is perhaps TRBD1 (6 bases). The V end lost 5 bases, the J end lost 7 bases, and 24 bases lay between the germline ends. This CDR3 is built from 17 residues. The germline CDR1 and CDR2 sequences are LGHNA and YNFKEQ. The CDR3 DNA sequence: TGTGCCAGCAGCAAAAGAGTCAGGACAGAGGGACCAAATGAGCAGTTCTTC. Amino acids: CASSKRVRTEGPNEQFF.

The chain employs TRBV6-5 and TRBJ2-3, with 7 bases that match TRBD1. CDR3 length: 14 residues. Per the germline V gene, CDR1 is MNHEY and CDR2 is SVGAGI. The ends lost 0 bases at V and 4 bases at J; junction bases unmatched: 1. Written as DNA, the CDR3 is TGTGCCAGCAGTTACTCCGGGACAGCAGATACGCAGTATTTT. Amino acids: CASSYSGTADTQYF.

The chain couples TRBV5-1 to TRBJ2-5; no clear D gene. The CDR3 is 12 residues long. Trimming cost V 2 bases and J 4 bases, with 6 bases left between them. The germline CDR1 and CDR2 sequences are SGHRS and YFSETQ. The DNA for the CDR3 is TGCGCCAGCAGCTTTTACGGAGAGACCCAGTACTTC. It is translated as CASSFYGETQYF.

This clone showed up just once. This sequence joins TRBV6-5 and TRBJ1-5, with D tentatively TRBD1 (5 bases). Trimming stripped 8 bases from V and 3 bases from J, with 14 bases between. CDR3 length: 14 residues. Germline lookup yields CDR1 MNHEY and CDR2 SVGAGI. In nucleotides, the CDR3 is TGTGCCAGCCGGCAGGGAGGGAACAATCAGCCCCAGCATTTT. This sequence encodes CASRQGGNNQPQHF.

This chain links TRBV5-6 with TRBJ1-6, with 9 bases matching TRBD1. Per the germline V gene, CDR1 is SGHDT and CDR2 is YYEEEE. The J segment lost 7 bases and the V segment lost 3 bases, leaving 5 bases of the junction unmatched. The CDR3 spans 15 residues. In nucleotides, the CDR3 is TGTGCCAGCAGCTCCCTGACAGGGGGGAATTCACCCCTCCACTTT. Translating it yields CASSSLTGGNSPLHF. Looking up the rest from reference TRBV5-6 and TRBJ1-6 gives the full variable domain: DAGVTQSPTHLIKTRGQQVTLRCSPKSGHDTVSWYQQALGQGPQFIFQYYEEEERQRGNFPDRFSGHQFPNYSSELNVNALLLGDSALYLCASSSLTGGNSPLHFGNGTRLTVT.

The CDR3 reads CASRPRWESGAGELFF. CDR3 coding DNA: TGCGCCAGCAGGCCCCGGTGGGAGTCCGGTGCCGGGGAGCTGTTTTTT. The V call is TRBV5-1, the J call TRBJ2-2, with a tentative D call TRBD2 (5 bases). In germline, CDR1 is SGHRS, CDR2 YFSETQ. The CDR3 is 16 residues long. Trimming took 5 bases from V and 6 from J, leaving 20 bases between them.

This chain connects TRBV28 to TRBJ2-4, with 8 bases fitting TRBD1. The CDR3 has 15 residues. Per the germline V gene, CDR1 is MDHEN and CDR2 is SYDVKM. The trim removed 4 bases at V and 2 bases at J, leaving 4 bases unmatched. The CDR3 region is CASSSGGAPKNIQYF. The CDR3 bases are TGTGCCAGCAGTTCAGGGGGCGCCCCCAAAAACATTCAGTACTTC.

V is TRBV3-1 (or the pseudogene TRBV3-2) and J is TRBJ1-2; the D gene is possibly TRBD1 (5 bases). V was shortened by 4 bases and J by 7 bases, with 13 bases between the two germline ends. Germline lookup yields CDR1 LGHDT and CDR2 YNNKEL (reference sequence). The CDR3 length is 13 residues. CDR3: CASSPAGRGGYTF. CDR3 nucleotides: TGTGCCAGCAGCCCAGCGGGGAGGGGTGGCTACACCTTC.

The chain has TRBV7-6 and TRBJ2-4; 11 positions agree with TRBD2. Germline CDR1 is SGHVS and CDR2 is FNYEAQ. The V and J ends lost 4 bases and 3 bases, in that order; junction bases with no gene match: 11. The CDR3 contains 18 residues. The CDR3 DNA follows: TGTGCCAGCAGCTGGGGGCCCTATAGCGGGAGGGGCAAAAACATTCAGTACTTC. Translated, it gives CASSWGPYSGRGKNIQYF.

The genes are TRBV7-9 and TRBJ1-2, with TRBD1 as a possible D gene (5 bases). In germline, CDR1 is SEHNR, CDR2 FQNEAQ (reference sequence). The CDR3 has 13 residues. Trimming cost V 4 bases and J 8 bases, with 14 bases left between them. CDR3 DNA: TGTGCCAGCAGCTCCCGCGCCCAGGGAGGCTACACCTTC. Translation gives CASSSRAQGGYTF.

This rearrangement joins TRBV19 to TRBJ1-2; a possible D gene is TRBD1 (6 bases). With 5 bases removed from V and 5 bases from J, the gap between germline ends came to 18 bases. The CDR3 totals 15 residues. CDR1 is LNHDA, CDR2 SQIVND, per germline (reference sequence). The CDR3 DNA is TGTGCCAGTAGTGTCGGGGGGCAGGGGAGATATGGCTACACCTTC. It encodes CASSVGGQGRYGYTF.

CDR3 residues: CASSRSGREYEQYF. The CDR3 DNA sequence: TGTGCCAGCAGCCGCAGCGGGAGGGAGTACGAGCAGTACTTC. The chain uses TRBV6-5 and TRBJ2-7; 10 bases line up with TRBD2. The V segment lost 6 bases and the J segment 4 bases; nucleotides outside the gene matches: 6. Looked up from germline, CDR1 is MNHEY and CDR2 is SVGAGI. CDR3 length: 14 residues.

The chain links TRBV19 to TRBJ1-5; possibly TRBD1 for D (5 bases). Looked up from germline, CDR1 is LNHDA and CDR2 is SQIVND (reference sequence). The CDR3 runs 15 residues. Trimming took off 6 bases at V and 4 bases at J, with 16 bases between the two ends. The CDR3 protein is CASRTTGGRNQPQHF. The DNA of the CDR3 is TGTGCCAGTAGGACCACGGGGGGTAGGAATCAGCCCCAGCATTTT.

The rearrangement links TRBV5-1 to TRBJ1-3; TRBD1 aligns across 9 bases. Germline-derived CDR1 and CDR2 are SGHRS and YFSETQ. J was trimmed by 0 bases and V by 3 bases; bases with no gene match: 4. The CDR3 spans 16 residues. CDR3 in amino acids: CASSSGTGYSGNTIYF. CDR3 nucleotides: TGCGCCAGCAGCTCCGGGACAGGGTACTCTGGAAACACCATATATTTT.

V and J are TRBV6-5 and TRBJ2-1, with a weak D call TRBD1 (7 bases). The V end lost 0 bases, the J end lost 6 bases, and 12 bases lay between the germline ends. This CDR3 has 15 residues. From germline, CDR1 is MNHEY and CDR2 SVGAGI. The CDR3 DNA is TGTGCCAGCAGTTACTCGGCAGGGGGGCTCAATGAGCAGTTCTTC. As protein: CASSYSAGGLNEQFF.

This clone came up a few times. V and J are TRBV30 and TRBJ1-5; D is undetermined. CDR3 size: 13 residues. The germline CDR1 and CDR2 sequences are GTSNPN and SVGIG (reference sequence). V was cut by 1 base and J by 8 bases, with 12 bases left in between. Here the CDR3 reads CAWSGKRGEPQHF. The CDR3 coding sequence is TGTGCCTGGAGTGGAAAGAGAGGAGAGCCCCAGCATTTT.